These 26 T cell receptor beta chains came from one sample sequenced in a study of blood T cell repertoires in COVID-19. The repertoire was sequenced with immunoSEQ multiplex PCR; TCRdb's copy has only in-frame clones and lacks some. The sample lists roughly 340,000 clones, 91% occurring once. Sequenced material: peripheral blood. These receptors came from a woman aged 18 to 35 who had recovered from COVID-19.

This clone showed up just once. The V and J genes are TRBV1 and TRBJ1-1. TRBV1 is listed as a pseudogene. The CDR3 length is 19 residues. CDR3: CTSSQVLSEAASLHTEAFF. The DNA of the CDR3 is TGCACCAGCAGCCAAGTATTGTCAGAGGCAGCCTCACTACACACTGAAGCTTTCTTT.

The chain is built from TRBV9 and TRBJ1-3, with D possibly TRBD1 on 6 matching bases. This CDR3 region has 14 residues. V dropped 7 bases and J dropped 0 bases, with 11 bases sitting between them. Looked up from germline, CDR1 is SGDLS and CDR2 is YYNGEE. The CDR3 DNA follows: TGTGCCAGCGAACCAGGGGCCTCTGGAAACACCATATATTTT. This encodes CASEPGASGNTIYF.

The chain recombines TRBV30 with TRBJ2-1; 7 nucleotides agree with TRBD2. With 4 bases clipped from V and 4 bases from J, the junction kept 10 bases outside the gene matches. The CDR3 has 15 residues. The germline V gene has CDR1 GTSNPN and CDR2 SVGIG (reference sequence). In nucleotides, the CDR3 is TGTGCCTGGACCCCAAGGGACTACCCTTACAATGAGCAGTTCTTC. Its protein is CAWTPRDYPYNEQFF. Looking up the rest from reference TRBV30 and TRBJ2-1 gives the full variable domain: SQTIHQWPATLVQPVGSPLSLECTVEGTSNPNLYWYRQAAGRGLQLLFYSVGIGQISSEVPQNLSASRPQDRQFILSSKKLLLSDSGFYLCAWTPRDYPYNEQFFGPGTRLTVL.

The CDR3 DNA sequence: TGTGCCACCAGCAGACAGGTGGTGGCTCTAAACACCGGGGAGCTGTTTTTT. Translation gives CATSRQVVALNTGELFF. The gene calls are TRBV15 and TRBJ2-2; D remains ambiguous. Trimming removed 2 bases at V and 2 bases at J, with 15 bases between. This CDR3 is built from 17 residues. The germline V gene has CDR1 LNHNV and CDR2 YYDKDF (reference sequence).

The V gene is TRBV3-1 (or the pseudogene TRBV3-2), the J gene TRBJ2-1; 10 bases are a match to TRBD2. Germline CDR1 and CDR2: LGHDT and YNNKEL (reference sequence). J lost 7 bases, V lost 4 bases, and 7 bases had no gene match. The CDR3 runs 15 residues. The CDR3 region has the DNA TGTGCCAGCAGCCGGCTAGCGGGAGTCATAAATGAGCAGTTCTTC. Translating it yields CASSRLAGVINEQFF.

The chain carries TRBV10-3 and TRBJ2-2; D remains ambiguous. This CDR3 is built from 15 residues. Germline V lookup: CDR1 ENHRY, CDR2 SYGVKD. The V and J ends lost 8 bases and 0 bases respectively, with 13 bases between them. In DNA, the CDR3 is TGTGCCATCGGTAACATGACATCGAACACCGGGGAGCTGTTTTTT. Translating it yields CAIGNMTSNTGELFF.

The rearrangement links TRBV28 to TRBJ2-7; 9 nucleotides align to TRBD1. The CDR3 has 14 residues. Germline CDR1 reads MDHEN; CDR2 reads SYDVKM. With 7 bases clipped from V and 3 bases from J, the junction kept 7 bases outside the gene matches. Written as DNA, the CDR3 is TGTGCCAGCAAAAATCCGGGACAGGGCTACGAGCAGTACGTC. This sequence encodes CASKNPGQGYEQYV.

This rearrangement joins TRBV24-1 to TRBJ2-2; possibly TRBD2 for D (6 bases). This CDR3 is built from 14 residues. V was trimmed by 1 base and J by 7 bases, leaving 9 bases between them. CDR1 KGHDR and CDR2 SFDVKD come from the germline V gene. The CDR3 loop is CATSDFRGIGELFF. The CDR3 DNA reads TGTGCCACCAGTGATTTTCGGGGGATCGGGGAGCTGTTTTTT.

The chain links TRBV4-1 to TRBJ2-1, with 8 positions matching TRBD2. This CDR3 is 17 amino acids long. Germline V lookup: CDR1 MGHRA, CDR2 YSYEKL. Unmatched junction bases numbered 9, after V lost 4 bases and J lost 1 base. In DNA, the CDR3 is TGCGCCAGCAGCCTCTATAGCGGGGAGCGGTCCTACAATGAGCAGTTCTTC. It translates to CASSLYSGERSYNEQFF.

This clone was counted once. V gene TRBV5-6 combines with J gene TRBJ2-1, with 9 bases identical to TRBD1. Per the germline V gene, CDR1 is SGHDT and CDR2 is YYEEEE. This CDR3 has 14 residues. The junction had 2 bases not matched to a gene; V was cut back by 4 bases and J by 3 bases. The CDR3: CASSRTGDYNEQFF. CDR3 in DNA: TGTGCCAGCAGCCGGACAGGGGACTACAATGAGCAGTTCTTC.

The chain carries TRBV24-1 and TRBJ1-1, with D uncertain. Germline-derived CDR1 and CDR2 are KGHDR and SFDVKD. Trimming stripped 1 base from V and 5 bases from J, with 7 bases between. This CDR3 is 13 amino acids long. The CDR3 nucleotides are TGTGCCACCAGTGATTTACACGGGACTGAAGCTTTCTTT. Translated, it gives CATSDLHGTEAFF.

This chain links TRBV5-5 with TRBJ1-3; D call uncertain. CDR1 and CDR2 from the germline V gene are SGHKS and YYEKEE (reference sequence). Trimming cost V 2 bases and J 2 bases, with 11 bases left between them. The CDR3 is 15 amino acids. The CDR3 region is CASSFTGDAGNTIYF. As DNA, the CDR3 is TGTGCCAGCAGCTTTACCGGGGATGCTGGAAACACCATATATTTT.

The genes are TRBV5-4 and TRBJ1-6; 9 bases align to TRBD1. The germline CDR1 and CDR2 sequences are SGHNT and YYREEE (reference sequence). The CDR3 runs 16 residues. V trimming: 2 bases; J trimming: 6 bases; junction bases outside the gene matches: 6. In nucleotides, the CDR3 is TGTGCCAGCAGCTTAGGGACAGGGCCAAGTAATTCACCCCTCCACTTT. Translated, it gives CASSLGTGPSNSPLHF.

V is TRBV4-3 and J is TRBJ1-6, with TRBD1 as a possible D gene (5 bases). This CDR3 is 17 amino acids long. CDR1 and CDR2 from the germline V gene are LGHNA and YSLEER. The germline V and J ends were trimmed by 0 bases and 9 bases, with 18 bases remaining between them. CDR3 coding DNA: TGCGCCAGCAGCCAAGATAGGAGGGGCATGGGGAGTTCACCCCTCCACTTT. Translation: CASSQDRRGMGSSPLHF.

V usage is TRBV5-6 and J usage is TRBJ2-7, with 11 bases fitting TRBD2. V gave up 4 bases and J gave up 1 base; unmatched junction bases: 4. CDR1 and CDR2 from the germline V gene are SGHDT and YYEEEE. This CDR3 is built from 15 residues. DNA of the CDR3: TGTGCCAGCAGCCTAGCGGGGGGTCCTTCCTACGAGCAGTACGTC. Protein: CASSLAGGPSYEQYV.

The chain employs TRBV15 and TRBJ1-5; TRBD1 agrees at 7 bases. The CDR3 loop spans 15 amino acids. The junction had 4 bases not matched to a gene; V was cut back by 2 bases and J by 3 bases. In germline, CDR1 is LNHNV, CDR2 YYDKDF (reference sequence). The CDR3 protein is CATSRSGQANQPQHF. CDR3 nucleotide sequence: TGTGCCACCAGCAGATCCGGACAGGCCAATCAGCCCCAGCATTTT.

V and J are TRBV11-3 and TRBJ1-3; TRBD1 matches 7 bases. Germline CDR1 SGHNT, CDR2 YENEEA. This CDR3 has 15 residues. V lost 4 bases to trimming and J lost 0 bases; unmatched junction nucleotides: 3. The DNA of the CDR3 is TGTGCCAGCAGCTACCGGGACAGCTCTGGAAACACCATATATTTT. Protein product: CASSYRDSSGNTIYF. The full variable domain, in which reference TRBV11-3 and TRBJ1-3 provide the parts outside the CDR3, is EAGVVQSPRYKIIEKKQPVAFWCNPISGHNTLYWYLQNLGQGPELLIRYENEEAVDDSQLPKDRFSAERLKGVDSTLKIQPAELGDSAVYLCASSYRDSSGNTIYFGEGSWLTVV.

The chain has TRBV15 and TRBJ2-5; 8 bases align to TRBD2. The CDR3 runs to 15 residues. Germline V gives CDR1 LNHNV, CDR2 YYDKDF (reference sequence). The J segment lost 5 bases and the V segment lost 3 bases, leaving 8 bases of the junction unmatched. The CDR3 nucleotides are TGTGCCACCAGCAGGCGCCGGGAGGGCCGGGAGACCCAGTACTTC. It yields the protein CATSRRREGRETQYF.

The V call is TRBV25-1, the J call TRBJ2-2, with TRBD2 matching over 12 bases. The CDR3 is 17 amino acids. Germline loops: CDR1 MGHDK, CDR2 SYGVNS. With V trimmed by 4 bases and J by 4 bases, 7 bases remained unmatched. The CDR3 coding sequence is TGTGCCAGCAGTGGACTAGCGGGAGTGATCAGCACCGGGGAGCTGTTTTTT. This encodes CASSGLAGVISTGELFF.

The gene calls are TRBV9 and TRBJ1-2, with 9 bases lining up with TRBD1. Germline CDR1 reads SGDLS; CDR2 reads YYNGEE. The V and J ends lost 2 bases and 8 bases, in that order; junction bases with no gene match: 7. The CDR3 loop spans 14 amino acids. The DNA of the CDR3 is TGTGCCAGCAGCGTCTTACAGGGGGCTGGCGGCTACACCTTC. The encoded protein is CASSVLQGAGGYTF.

The V call is TRBV25-1, the J call TRBJ1-1; D might be TRBD1 (5 bases). The germline CDR1 and CDR2 sequences are MGHDK and SYGVNS. V gave up 7 bases and J gave up 0 bases, with 9 bases separating them. The CDR3 is 13 amino acids. The CDR3 region is CASMGGMNTEAFF. The CDR3 DNA is TGTGCCAGCATGGGGGGGATGAACACTGAAGCTTTCTTT.

The chain combines TRBV9 with TRBJ2-3; TRBD2 might be the D (5 bases). This CDR3 region has 15 residues. Looked up from germline, CDR1 is SGDLS and CDR2 is YYNGEE. V dropped 0 bases and J dropped 6 bases, with 14 bases sitting between them. The CDR3 loop is CASSVAGLGRDTQYF. Here the CDR3 DNA reads TGTGCCAGCAGCGTAGCGGGATTAGGTAGGGATACGCAGTATTTT. The complete variable domain, with remaining parts taken from reference TRBV9 and TRBJ2-3, reads DSGVTQTPKHLITATGQRVTLRCSPRSGDLSVYWYQQSLDQGLQFLIQYYNGEERAKGNILERFSAQQFPDLHSELNLSSLELGDSALYFCASSVAGLGRDTQYFGPGTRLTVL.

V usage is TRBV18 and J usage is TRBJ2-5; no reliable D call. This CDR3 has 14 amino acids. Germline assignment: CDR1 KGHSH and CDR2 LQKENI. With 3 bases removed from V and 3 bases from J, the gap between germline ends came to 11 bases. The DNA of the CDR3 is TGTGCCAGCTCACCGCTAGTTATAAAAGAGACCCAGTACTTC. It codes for CASSPLVIKETQYF.

The V call is TRBV9, the J call TRBJ2-3, with 9 bases matching TRBD2. This CDR3 comprises 16 residues. With 2 bases clipped from V and 5 bases from J, the junction kept 9 bases outside the gene matches. Germline V gene sequence: CDR1 SGDLS, CDR2 YYNGEE. The CDR3 loop is CASSVVLAGAGDTQYF. The DNA of the CDR3 is TGTGCCAGCAGCGTGGTATTAGCGGGAGCCGGAGATACGCAGTATTTT.

CDR3 DNA sequence: TGTGCCAGCAGCCCGATTCAGGGCCGGGCTGAAGCTTTCTTT. Protein sequence: CASSPIQGRAEAFF. The chain uses TRBV7-2 and TRBJ1-1, with D possibly being TRBD1 (5 bases). The CDR3 runs 14 residues. The V end was cut by 5 bases, the J end by 6 bases, with 16 bases between. Germline loops: CDR1 SGHTA, CDR2 FQGNSA.

The genes are TRBV29-1 and TRBJ1-1; TRBD1 might be the D (5 bases). CDR1 is SQVTM, CDR2 ANQGSEA, per germline. The CDR3 covers 13 residues. Here the CDR3 reads CTGGASMGTEAFF. CDR3 coding DNA: TGCACCGGAGGGGCCTCGATGGGGACTGAAGCTTTCTTT.